This TCR beta chain was recorded in a study of lung T cells in sarcoidosis with Löfgren's syndrome. Study summary: Analyses focused on Löfgren's syndrome patients.

This clonotype was found a few times. Its specificity is not known. General study findings and limits: Shared TRAV12-1 and TRBV2 CDR3 motifs across Löfgren's syndrome patients reportedly suggested public CD4+ TCRs. The most expanded V genes in Löfgren's patients were reportedly TRAV12-1 and TRBV2.

From germline, CDR1 is GTSNPN and CDR2 SVGIG (reference sequence). Trimming cost V 3 bases and J 4 bases; bases outside gene matches: 5. This CDR3 spans 13 amino acids. TCRdb redid the calling of the reads with MiXCR, one entry per CDR3 protein. The data hold around 1,900 distinct CDR3 sequences, with around 30% observed a single time. This clonotype was sampled from a human donor with sarcoidosis (Löfgren's syndrome or another form), or a control subject (not recorded which). The rearrangement uses TRBV30 and TRBJ2-5; TRBD1 matches at 7 bases. The sample comprised CD4+ T cells from bronchoalveolar lavage. The DNA for the CDR3 is TGTGCCTGGAGAGACAGGGTGGGAGAGACCCAGTACTTC. It translates to CAWRDRVGETQYF.